This T cell receptor beta chain appears in the sequencing data of a study of low-dose radiotherapy and immunotherapy resistance in tumors. About the research overall: Each fraction given to Cohort 2 every two weeks delivered 1 Gy, and the total reached 13 Gy over 26 weeks.

Alpha and beta chains were covered, as first-strand cDNA relied on TRAV- and TRBV-specific primers. Amplification, which lasted about 20 PCR cycles, used a constant-region primer and V-primer adapter to amplify TCRs. MiXCR, applied by TCRdb to the reads, yields one record per CDR3 protein. The sample carries 16,000 or so distinct CDR3 sequences, about 73% recorded once. The germline CDR1 and CDR2 sequences are DFQATT and SNEGSKA (reference sequence). This CDR3 comprises 13 residues. With 1 base removed from V and 5 bases from J, the gap between germline ends came to 11 bases. Treatment combined nivolumab, ipilimumab, aspirin, low-dose cyclophosphamide and low-dose radiotherapy in a dose-escalation trial.

This TCR derives from a human donor with advanced metastatic prostate, ovarian, gallbladder or colorectal cancer (not recorded which). This table probably holds off-target reads from a library built for another chain. The chain combines TRBV20-1 with TRBJ1-2; a weak D match, TRBD1 (6 bases). The CDR3 region has the DNA TGCAGTGCTAGAGCACAGGGCAATTATGGCTACACCTTC. Residues: CSARAQGNYGYTF.